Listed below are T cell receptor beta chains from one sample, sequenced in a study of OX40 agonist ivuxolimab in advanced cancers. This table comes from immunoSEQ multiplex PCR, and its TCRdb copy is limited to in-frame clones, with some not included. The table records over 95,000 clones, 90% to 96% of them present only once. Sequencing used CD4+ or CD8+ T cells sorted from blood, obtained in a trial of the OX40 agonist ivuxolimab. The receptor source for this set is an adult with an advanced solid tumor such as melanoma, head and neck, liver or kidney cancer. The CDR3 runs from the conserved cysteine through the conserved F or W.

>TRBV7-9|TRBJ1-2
CASSLVGRNSYTF
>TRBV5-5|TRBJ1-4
CASSSGTTTNEKLFF
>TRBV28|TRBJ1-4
CASSLLLREKLFF
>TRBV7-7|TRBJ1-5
CASSFYGTVRQPQHF
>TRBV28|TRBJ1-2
CASSPDRHLYGYTF
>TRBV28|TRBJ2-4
CASSPEGDLVKNIQYF
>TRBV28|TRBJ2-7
CASSLIGPAYEQYF
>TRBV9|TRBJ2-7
CASARGTSGAYEQYF
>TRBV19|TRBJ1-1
CASRPGLWPEAFF
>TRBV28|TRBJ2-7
CASSLAIAAYEQYF
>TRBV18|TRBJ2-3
CASSPGGGITDTQYF
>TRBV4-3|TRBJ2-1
CASSQGSSGRTYYNEQFF
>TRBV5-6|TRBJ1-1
CASSLLGVEAFF
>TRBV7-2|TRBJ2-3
CASRPSGSTDTQYF
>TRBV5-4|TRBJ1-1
CASSLAYQGSEAFF
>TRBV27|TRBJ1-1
CASSFDVTNTEAFF
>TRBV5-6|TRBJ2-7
CASSLEGTRVGEQYF
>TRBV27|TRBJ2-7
CASSLSASYEQYF
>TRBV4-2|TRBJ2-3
CASSQENAAGGDTQYF
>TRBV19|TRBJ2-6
CASSIVAGPAESGANVLTF
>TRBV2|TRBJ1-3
CASRPRGQTSGNTIYF
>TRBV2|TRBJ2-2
CASSDGRTSNTGELFF
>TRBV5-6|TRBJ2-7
CASSLIAHFSYEQYF
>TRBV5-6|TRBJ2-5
CASSLVAAGVAQGNF
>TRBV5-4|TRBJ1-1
CASRIDPGAEAFF
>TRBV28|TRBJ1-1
CASSLFREAVNTEAFF
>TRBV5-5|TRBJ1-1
CASSLTEMNTEAFF
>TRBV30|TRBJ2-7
CAWSVSPPGPGGEQYF
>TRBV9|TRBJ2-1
CASSDYVDEQFF
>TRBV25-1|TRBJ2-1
CASSATSSYAYNEQFF
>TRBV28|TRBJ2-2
CASSPLWGQGSGELFF
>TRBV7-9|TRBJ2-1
CASSSREGGYNEQFF
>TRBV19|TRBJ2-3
CASSILAGGTDTQYF
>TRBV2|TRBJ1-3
CASSSGTGNPGNTIYF
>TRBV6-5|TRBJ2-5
CASSWEGTGTQYF
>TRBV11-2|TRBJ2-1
CASSLGTGTWEQFF
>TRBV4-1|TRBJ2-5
CASSQDTQQETQYF
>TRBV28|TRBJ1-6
CASSPLKGRNSPLHF
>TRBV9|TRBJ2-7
CASSQTGRGEQYF
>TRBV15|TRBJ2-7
CATSSADFRFGEQYF
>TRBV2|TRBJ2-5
CASSQGGSGETQYF
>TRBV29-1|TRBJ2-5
CSVRTSGGNQETQYF
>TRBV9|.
CASSVGGGTYEQYF
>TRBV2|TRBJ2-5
CASRTSGEETQYF
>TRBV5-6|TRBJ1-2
CASSLTGSGYGYTF
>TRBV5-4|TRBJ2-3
CASSLGREADTQYF
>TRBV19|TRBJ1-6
CASSKIHSGINSPLHF
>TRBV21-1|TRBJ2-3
CASSKVNSGRARTQYF
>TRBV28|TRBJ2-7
CASSPSPRDYEQYF
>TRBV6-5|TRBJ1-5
CASSPQVPYAGPQHF
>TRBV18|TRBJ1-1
CASSPPGEAFF
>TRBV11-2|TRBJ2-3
CASSFQGSDTQYF
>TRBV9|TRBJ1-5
CASSGGTSYNQPQHF